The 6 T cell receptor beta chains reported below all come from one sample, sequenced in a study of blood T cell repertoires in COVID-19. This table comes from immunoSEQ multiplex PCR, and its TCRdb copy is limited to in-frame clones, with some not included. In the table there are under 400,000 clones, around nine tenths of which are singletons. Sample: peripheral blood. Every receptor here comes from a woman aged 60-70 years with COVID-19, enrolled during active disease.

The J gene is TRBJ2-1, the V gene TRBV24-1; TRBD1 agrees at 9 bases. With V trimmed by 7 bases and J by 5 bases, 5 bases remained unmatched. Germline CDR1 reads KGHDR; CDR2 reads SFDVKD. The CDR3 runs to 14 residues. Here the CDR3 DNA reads TGTGCCACCAGCCCGGGACAGGGTAACAATGAGCAGTTCTTC. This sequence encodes CATSPGQGNNEQFF.

Here the CDR3 DNA reads TGTGCCAGCAGGTCAGGGGGCAAGACAGATACGCAGTATTTT. Its protein is CASRSGGKTDTQYF. J is TRBJ2-3 and V is TRBV6-5; TRBD1 matches 8 bases. The trim removed 6 bases at V and 3 bases at J, leaving 5 bases unmatched. This CDR3 contains 14 residues. From germline, CDR1 is MNHEY and CDR2 SVGAGI.

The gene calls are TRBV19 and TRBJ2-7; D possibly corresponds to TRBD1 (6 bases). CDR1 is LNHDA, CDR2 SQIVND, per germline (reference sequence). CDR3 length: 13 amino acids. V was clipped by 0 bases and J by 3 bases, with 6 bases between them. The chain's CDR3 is CASSIEQGYEQYF. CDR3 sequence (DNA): TGTGCCAGTAGTATAGAACAGGGCTACGAGCAGTACTTC.

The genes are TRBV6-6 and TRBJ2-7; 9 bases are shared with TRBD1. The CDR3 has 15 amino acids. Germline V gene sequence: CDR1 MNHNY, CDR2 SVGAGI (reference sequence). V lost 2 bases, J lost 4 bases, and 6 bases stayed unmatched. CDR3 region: CASSYPGTGSYEQYF. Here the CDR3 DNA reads TGTGCCAGCAGTTACCCCGGGACAGGGAGTTACGAGCAGTACTTC.

The CDR3 DNA follows: TGCGCCAGCAGCCAAGGACGGAGCTTAAGCTCCTACAATGAGCAGTTCTTC. Protein sequence: CASSQGRSLSSYNEQFF. The chain uses TRBV4-1 and TRBJ2-1; D gene unclear. The CDR3 has 17 amino acids. CDR1 and CDR2 (germline): MGHRA, YSYEKL. Trimming pared 1 base from V and 0 bases from J, leaving 13 bases between.

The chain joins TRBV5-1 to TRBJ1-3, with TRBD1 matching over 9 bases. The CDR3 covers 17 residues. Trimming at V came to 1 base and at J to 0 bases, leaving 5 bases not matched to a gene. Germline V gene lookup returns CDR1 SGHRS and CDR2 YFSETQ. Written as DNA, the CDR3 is TGCGCCAGCAGCTTGAGGGGACAGGGCCACTCTGGAAACACCATATATTTT. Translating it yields CASSLRGQGHSGNTIYF.